The rows below give T cell receptor beta chains drawn from one sample of a study of CD4+ T cells in melanoma. The table came from immunoSEQ multiplex PCR; TCRdb's copy has only in-frame clones and leaves some out. The profile shows some 110,000 clones, 80% to 95% of them singletons. The sequenced material came from peripheral blood. These receptors all come from a human donor with melanoma. CDR3s include the opening cysteine and the closing phenylalanine or tryptophan. The D gene is left open where the match is weak. Only some rows state a clone size, as once, few, many or a class for expanded clones.

- | 14 | TRBJ2-1 | TRBV9 | once | TGTGCCAGCAGCGTGGGGACGATAGACAATGAGCAGTTCTTC | CASSVGTIDNEQFF
TRBD2 | 17 | TRBJ2-2 | TRBV4-2 | - | TGTGCCAGCAGCGCCCTAGCGGGAAGAGAGGCGTCCGGGGAGCTGTTTTTT | CASSALAGREASGELFF
- | 11 | TRBJ1-1 | TRBV14 | - | TGTGCCAGCAGCCAAGATGGTGAAGCTTTCTTT | CASSQDGEAFF
- | 15 | TRBJ2-4 | TRBV14 | - | TGTGCCAGCAGCCAAGGGAGAGGGGTTGAAAACATTCAGTACTTC | CASSQGRGVENIQYF
- | 15 | TRBJ2-5 | TRBV5-4 | many | TGTGCCAGCAGCTTACTAGGGGATGACCAAGAGACCCAGTACTTC | CASSLLGDDQETQYF
- | 14 | TRBJ2-4 | TRBV7-2 | - | TGTGCCAGCAGCTTAGTGGTAGCCAAAAACATTCAGTACTTC | CASSLVVAKNIQYF
- | 13 | TRBJ1-2 | TRBV7-9 | - | TGTGCCAGCAGGGAGGGACTGCTGTATGGCTACACCTTC | CASREGLLYGYTF
- | 13 | TRBJ2-7 | TRBV28 | - | TGTGCCAGCAGCCTTAAACAGTACTACGAGCAGTACTTC | CASSLKQYYEQYF
- | 13 | TRBJ1-1 | TRBV9 | - | TGTGCCAGCAGGCCAGTAGGCGACACTGAAGCTTTCTTT | CASRPVGDTEAFF
TRBD2 | 17 | TRBJ2-3 | TRBV4-2 | - | TGTGCCAGCAGCCAAGTGACTAGCGGGACCCGCACAGATACGCAGTATTTT | CASSQVTSGTRTDTQYF
- | 13 | TRBJ2-1 | TRBV27 | - | TGTGCCAGCAGTTGGCTCTCCTACAATGAGCAGTTCTTC | CASSWLSYNEQFF
- | 13 | TRBJ1-1 | TRBV29-1 | - | TGCAGCGCCGCTGAGGTAGAGGGCACTGAAGCTTTCTTT | CSAAEVEGTEAFF
- | 13 | TRBJ2-5 | TRBV6-1 | - | TGTGCCAGCAGACTGCAGAGTCAAGAGACCCAGTACTTC | CASRLQSQETQYF
- | 13 | TRBJ1-1 | TRBV7-9 | - | TGTGCCAGCAGCTTACCGGGACCGCAAGGAGCTTTCTTT | CASSLPGPQGAFF
TRBD2 | 16 | TRBJ2-7 | TRBV5-1 | few | TGCGCCAGCAGCTTGACTAGCGGGAGGCGCTCCTACGAGCAGTACTTC | CASSLTSGRRSYEQYF
- | 13 | TRBJ1-6 | TRBV11-3 | - | TGTGCCAGCAGCTTCGGGGGGAATTCACCCCTCCACTTT | CASSFGGNSPLHF
TRBD1 | 16 | TRBJ2-5 | TRBV7-2 | - | TGTGCCAGCAGCGGACGGGGGACAGGGGCTCAAGAGACCCAGTACTTC | CASSGRGTGAQETQYF
- | 16 | TRBJ2-1 | TRBV7-3 | - | TGTGCCAGCAGCCCCGCCAGGGGCGGAACCTACAATGAGCAGTTCTTC | CASSPARGGTYNEQFF
TRBD1 | 14 | TRBJ2-2 | TRBV19 | - | TGTGCCAGTAGTATCCAGGGGGCCACCGGGGAGCTGTTTTTT | CASSIQGATGELFF
- | 19 | TRBJ2-5 | TRBV27 | - | TGTGCCAGCAGTTTATCGTATTTTAGGGCTAGCAAGGAAGGAGAGACCCAGTACTTC | CASSLSYFRASKEGETQYF
- | 14 | TRBJ2-3 | TRBV2 | - | TGTGCCAGCAGTTTTGAGGGGTCGGGAGATACGCAGTATTTT | CASSFEGSGDTQYF
- | 10 | TRBJ2-7 | TRBV28 | - | TGTGCCAGCAGCCGATACGAGCAGTACTTC | CASSRYEQYF
TRBD1 | 15 | TRBJ1-2 | TRBV30 | - | TGTGCCTGGACTAGTAGCCCCGGGACAGCGTATGGCTACACCTTC | CAWTSSPGTAYGYTF
TRBD2 | 16 | TRBJ2-7 | TRBV9 | - | TGTGCCAGCAGCGTGGGTCTAGCGGAGAGCTCCTACGAGCAGTACTTC | CASSVGLAESSYEQYF
- | 16 | TRBJ2-2 | TRBV9 | - | TGTGCCAGCAGCCCCAGGGGAACGGGAGGCACCGGGGAGCTGTTTTTT | CASSPRGTGGTGELFF
- | 14 | TRBJ2-4 | TRBV6-5 | - | TGTGCCAGCAGTTACGGGTTAGCCAAAAACATTCAGTACTTC | CASSYGLAKNIQYF
- | 11 | TRBJ2-7 | TRBV14 | - | TGTGCCAGCAGCCAAAGAGGGAGGCAGTACTTC | CASSQRGRQYF
- | 14 | TRBJ2-1 | TRBV11-3 | - | TGTGCCAGCAGTTTAGCCGAGGGGCGGGATGAGCAGTTCTTC | CASSLAEGRDEQFF